This T cell receptor (beta chain) was observed in a study of cytomegalovirus exposure and HLA in healthy donors. About the study: Earlier, approximately 190 million T cells were analyzed, and 95 million to 140 million unique TCR beta sequences were found among them. Study-wide points: The study put 150 to 200 TCR beta chains on its list as cytomegalovirus-associated. Per a prior analysis, the majority of TCR beta V segments were productive roughly 87% or roughly 30% of the time.

Regarding this clone: The antigen remains unidentified.

The PCR made use of 60 Vbeta and 13 Jbeta primers. Measured with immunoSEQ multiplex PCR; TCRdb has only the in-frame clones, and not every one. Of hundreds of thousands of clones in the sample, 70% to 85% were seen once. From germline, CDR1 is SGHNT and CDR2 YYREEE (reference sequence). J was trimmed by 4 bases and V by 4 bases; bases with no gene match: 8. This CDR3 comprises 15 residues. The chain employs TRBV5-4 and TRBJ2-1; the match to TRBD2 covers 7 bases. Input material: PBMCs. This receptor was taken from a girl aged 2-10 years in good health and CMV-seronegative. The CDR3 is CASSPWLAEYNEQFF. The CDR3 coding sequence is TGTGCCAGCAGCCCTTGGCTAGCGGAATACAATGAGCAGTTCTTC. Full variable domain (rest looked up from reference TRBV5-4 and TRBJ2-1): ETGVTQSPTHLIKTRGQQVTLRCSSQSGHNTVSWYQQALGQGPQFIFQYYREEENGRGNFPPRFSGLQFPNYSSELNVNALELDDSALYLCASSPWLAEYNEQFFGPGTRLTVL.